This T cell receptor (beta chain) was profiled in a study of metastatic and nonmetastatic thyroid tumors. Study-wide background: The authors compared repertoires across blood and tumor or nodule tissue from malignant and benign thyroid patients.

Study outcomes and limitations: As reported, TCR beta diversity in blood and tumor was significantly higher in malignant thyroid tumors than in benign nodules.

Patients were all untreated before their thyroid surgery. This clone was picked up one time. Its antigen remains unknown. The CDR3 has 15 residues. Germline CDR1 and CDR2: MNHNS and SASEGT. Unmatched junction bases numbered 10, after V lost 5 bases and J lost 4 bases. The authors' processing: A papillary thyroid cancer distant-metastasis classifier was built from CDR3 differences across clinicopathological groups. TCRdb re-analyzed the PCR reads through MiXCR. The V and J calls and clone size are TCRdb's, not the authors'. The sample contains some 38,000 clones, over 40% of which appear only once. The TCR was taken from a male donor with papillary thyroid cancer or a benign thyroid nodule (not recorded which). Some clones in this sample may be carry-over from other donors' samples. This sequence joins TRBV6-1 and TRBJ1-2, with 7 bases aligning to TRBD1. Sequenced sample: tumor tissue. This chain's CDR3 is CASSLSRTGSYGYTF. CDR3 DNA: TGTGCCAGCAGTCTTTCCCGGACAGGAAGCTATGGCTACACCTTC.